Included here is one T cell receptor beta chain sequence, with context. No antigen is known for it. Time point described: longitudinal time-point 1 (baseline). The starting material, 2 million PBMCs stored at -80 C, gave rise to the unsorted libraries. The CDR3 length is 16 residues. V dropped 4 bases and J dropped 6 bases, with 18 bases sitting between them. CDR1 is SGHTA and CDR2 is FQGNSA in the germline V gene. The data are from a study of neurological immune-mediated disorders. Each TCR transcript was tagged with a 10-nucleotide random UMI during 5'RACE. Each CDR3 protein gets one entry after TCRdb re-called the 5' RACE reads with MiXCR. The sample consists of around 49,000 distinct CDR3 sequences, more than 8% of them appearing once. General study findings and limits: The most TCR clonal expansion was seen in HTLV-1-associated myelopathy, and the least was seen in multiple sclerosis, which fell below healthy controls.

The sequence derives from a woman aged 40-49 years in good health. The V gene is TRBV7-2, the J gene TRBJ1-4; D is perhaps TRBD1 (6 bases). The sample consisted of PBMCs. DNA for the CDR3: TGTGCCAGCAGCTCGTTTCCGGGGGCGCGGCATGAAAAACTGTTTTTT. Amino acids: CASSSFPGARHEKLFF.